A single sample is the source of the 27 T cell receptor beta chains below, sequenced in a study of early T cells in non-severe SARS-CoV-2 infection. TCRdb processed the 5' RACE reads anew with MiXCR; each CDR3 protein has one entry. The profile shows some 30,000 distinct CDR3 sequences, approximately 6% of them singletons. The sequenced material came from whole blood. These receptors came from an adult who was a healthcare worker with PCR-confirmed SARS-CoV-2 infection or an uninfected control (not recorded which).

V and J are TRBV6-6 and TRBJ2-1, with D perhaps being TRBD1 or TRBD2 (5 bases each). V lost 0 bases to trimming and J lost 11 bases, with 17 bases between them. CDR1 and CDR2 (germline): MNHNY, SVGAGI (reference sequence). The CDR3 has 15 residues. This CDR3 reads CASSYSNQGPLKQFF. The CDR3 nucleotides are TGTGCCAGCAGTTACTCGAATCAGGGACCCCTTAAGCAGTTCTTC.

This clonotype was seen at least ten times. J is TRBJ2-3 and V is TRBV5-6; 10 bases are a match to TRBD1. Germline CDR1 and CDR2: SGHDT and YYEEEE. J lost 4 bases, V lost 3 bases, and 2 bases had no gene match. The CDR3 covers 14 residues. The CDR3 nucleotides are TGTGCCAGCAGCTCCGGGACAGGGGCAGATACGCAGTATTTT. Its translation: CASSSGTGADTQYF.

In this sample, this clonotype turned up a few times. The gene calls are TRBV7-9 and TRBJ2-1; tentative D call: TRBD2 (5 bases). The V gene's germline CDR1 is SEHNR and CDR2 FQNEAQ (reference sequence). The CDR3 runs to 15 residues. V gave up 1 base and J gave up 4 bases, with 11 bases separating them. The CDR3 nucleotides read TGTGCCAGCAGCTTAGGGGAGTTCCTGTACAATGAGCAGTTCTTC. This codes for CASSLGEFLYNEQFF.

This clonotype was found many times. This chain connects TRBV5-1 to TRBJ1-4; no reliable D call. The CDR3 length is 15 residues. In germline, CDR1 is SGHRS, CDR2 YFSETQ. V was trimmed by 0 bases and J by 7 bases, leaving 13 bases between them. The CDR3 DNA reads TGCGCCAGCAGCTTGGATGCAGGCGGGAGTGAAAAACTGTTTTTT. Protein: CASSLDAGGSEKLFF. Full variable domain (remainder filled in from reference TRBV5-1 and TRBJ1-4): KAGVTQTPRYLIKTRGQQVTLSCSPISGHRSVSWYQQTPGQGLQFLFEYFSETQRNKGNFPGRFSGRQFSNSRSEMNVSTLELGDSALYLCASSLDAGGSEKLFFGSGTQLSVL.

This clonotype was found many times. The CDR3 reads CASSAVNQPQHF. CDR3 nucleotides: TGTGCCAGCAGTGCAGTCAATCAGCCCCAGCATTTT. V is TRBV2 and J is TRBJ1-5; unclear D gene. The CDR3 covers 12 residues. Germline CDR1 and CDR2: SNHLY and FYNNEI. V dropped 4 bases and J dropped 3 bases, with 4 bases sitting between them.

This clonotype was observed many times. CDR3 amino acids: CASSLWGLADNEQFF. CDR3 DNA sequence: TGTGCCAGCAGCTTATGGGGACTAGCGGACAATGAGCAGTTCTTC. The chain has TRBV7-2 and TRBJ2-1; 11 bases are a match to TRBD2. Trimming removed 2 bases from V and 5 bases from J; junction bases left unmatched: 2. The CDR3 covers 15 residues. Germline CDR1 is SGHTA and CDR2 is FQGNSA.

This clonotype was detected many times. The rearrangement links TRBV28 to TRBJ2-3; unclear D gene. The CDR3 runs 13 residues. V was trimmed by 1 base and J by 3 bases, leaving 5 bases between them. CDR1 and CDR2 (germline): MDHEN, SYDVKM. In nucleotides, the CDR3 is TGTGCCAGCAGTTTATCCCCGACAGATACGCAGTATTTT. It yields the protein CASSLSPTDTQYF.

This clonotype was seen repeatedly, ten times or more. The chain couples TRBV12-3 or TRBV12-4 to TRBJ2-5; the D gene is possibly TRBD1 (5 bases). The CDR3 loop spans 14 amino acids. V lost 5 bases and J 5 bases, leaving 15 bases between the germline ends. The CDR3 spells CASSPRVEGETQYF. In DNA form, the CDR3 reads TGTGCCAGCAGTCCCAGGGTTGAAGGGGAGACCCAGTACTTC.

This rearrangement joins TRBV28 to TRBJ2-7; D may be TRBD2 (5 bases). The CDR3 consists of 13 residues. The germline V and J ends were trimmed by 2 bases and 3 bases, with 8 bases remaining between them. CDR1 and CDR2 from the germline V gene are MDHEN and SYDVKM. The chain's CDR3 is CASSLNGIYEQYF. The CDR3 nucleotides read TGTGCCAGCAGTTTAAACGGGATCTACGAGCAGTACTTC.

This sequence joins TRBV28 and TRBJ2-7, with TRBD1 matching over 7 bases. Germline V gene lookup returns CDR1 MDHEN and CDR2 SYDVKM. The CDR3 is made up of 15 amino acids. J gave up 4 bases and V 6 bases, and 12 bases lay outside the gene matches. The CDR3 sequence: CASSYRDSIFYEQYF. The CDR3, as DNA: TGTGCCAGCAGCTACCGGGACAGCATTTTTTACGAGCAGTACTTC.

The table lists this clonotype with many counts. V is TRBV6-1 and J is TRBJ2-7; TRBD1 matches at 7 bases. Germline CDR1 MNHNS, CDR2 SASEGT. Trimming took 8 bases from V and 2 from J; bases not matched to a gene: 6. The CDR3 spans 13 residues. The CDR3 DNA reads TGTGCCAGCTGGGACAGTGGGACCTACGAGCAGTACTTC. It specifies CASWDSGTYEQYF.

This clonotype came up many times. The rearrangement uses TRBV18 and TRBJ2-7, with 11 positions matching TRBD1. V lost 3 bases to trimming and J lost 7 bases; unmatched junction nucleotides: 5. This CDR3 is built from 14 residues. Looked up from germline, CDR1 is KGHSH and CDR2 is LQKENI. DNA of the CDR3: TGTGCCAGCTCACCGCCGGGACAGGGGGATGAGCAGTACTTC. This sequence encodes CASSPPGQGDEQYF. Complete variable domain (other parts from reference TRBV18 and TRBJ2-7): NAGVMQNPRHLVRRRGQEARLRCSPMKGHSHVYWYRQLPEEGLKFMVYLQKENIIDESGMPKERFSAEFPKEGPSILRIQQVVRGDSAAYFCASSPPGQGDEQYFGPGTRLTVT.

The gene calls are TRBV14 and TRBJ2-3; D gene uncertain. Germline loops: CDR1 SGHDN, CDR2 FVKESK. The V end was cut by 0 bases, the J end by 7 bases, with 5 bases between. The CDR3 consists of 12 residues. Written as DNA, the CDR3 is TGTGCCAGCAGCCAAGATCGAAATACGCAGTATTTT. It specifies CASSQDRNTQYF. The whole variable domain, filled in from reference TRBV14 and TRBJ2-3, reads EAGVTQFPSHSVIEKGQTVTLRCDPISGHDNLYWYRRVMGKEIKFLLHFVKESKQDESGMPNNRFLAERTGGTYSTLKVQPAELEDSGVYFCASSQDRNTQYFGPGTRLTVL.

This clonotype has just one count. A clone one base away is much larger, so this may be a read error. The chain employs TRBV4-2 and TRBJ1-1; no definite D call. Germline V gives CDR1 LGHNA, CDR2 YNFKEQ. CDR3 length: 13 residues. Written as DNA, the CDR3 is TGTGCCAGCGGCCAAGACGGAAGCACTGAAGCTTTCTTT. Translating it yields CASGQDGSTEAFF.

At least ten counts were recorded for this clonotype. The gene calls are TRBV3-1 and TRBJ2-1; 7 bases are a match to TRBD2. The CDR3 loop spans 14 amino acids. V gave up 4 bases and J gave up 5 bases; unmatched junction bases: 5. The germline V gene has CDR1 LGHDT and CDR2 YNNKEL (reference sequence). The CDR3: CASSLWGGNNEQFF. The CDR3 DNA is TGTGCCAGCAGCCTATGGGGGGGTAACAATGAGCAGTTCTTC.

This chain links TRBV23-1 with TRBJ2-7; D not resolved. TRBV23-1 is identified as an open reading frame with a role that is uncertain. This CDR3 spans 12 amino acids. Deletions cut 4 bases from V and 5 bases from J, with 9 bases between. The CDR3 nucleotides read TGCGCCAGCAGTCTAGCTAGAAACGAGCAGTACTTC. It is translated as CASSLARNEQYF.

This clonotype was seen repeatedly, ten times or more. The chain recombines TRBV20-1 with TRBJ2-5, with D unresolved. The germline CDR1 and CDR2 sequences are DFQATT and SNEGSKA (reference sequence). Trimming removed 6 bases from V and 1 base from J, with 12 bases in between. CDR3 size: 13 residues. The CDR3, as DNA: TGCAGTGCAGTATTAGCCCCCCAAGAGACCCAGTACTTC. Protein sequence: CSAVLAPQETQYF.

This chain connects TRBV12-3 or TRBV12-4 to TRBJ2-3; tentative D call: TRBD2 (5 bases). Trimming removed 3 bases at V and 5 bases at J, with 9 bases between. This CDR3 contains 13 residues. The CDR3 spells CASSFVGGDTQYF. CDR3 nucleotides: TGTGCCAGCAGTTTTGTTGGAGGAGATACGCAGTATTTT.

This clonotype was counted many times. This rearrangement joins TRBV24-1 to TRBJ2-3; D gene ambiguous. The germline V gene encodes CDR1 KGHDR and CDR2 SFDVKD. V lost 2 bases and J lost 1, with 12 bases in between. The CDR3 runs to 16 residues. The CDR3 region is CATSDWSGGGTDTQYF. CDR3 DNA: TGTGCCACCAGTGATTGGTCTGGCGGAGGCACAGATACGCAGTATTTT.

In its sample, this clonotype is medium-sized. This chain uses TRBV28 with TRBJ1-1; TRBD1 is a possible D gene (5 bases). V gave up 2 bases and J gave up 6 bases, with 13 bases separating them. This CDR3 is built from 14 residues. Germline V gene sequence: CDR1 MDHEN, CDR2 SYDVKM. CDR3 residues: CASSLKGLLAEAFF. Here the CDR3 DNA reads TGTGCCAGCAGTTTAAAGGGGTTGTTGGCTGAAGCTTTCTTT.

In this sample, this clonotype turned up many times. The chain employs TRBV20-1 and TRBJ1-1, with TRBD1 matching over 7 bases. Germline loops: CDR1 DFQATT, CDR2 SNEGSKA (reference sequence). CDR3 length equals 13 residues. After removal of 1 base from V and 4 bases from J, the junction contained 3 bases not matched to a gene. CDR3 loop: CSARGQGGTEAFF. For the CDR3, the DNA is TGCAGTGCTAGAGGGCAGGGGGGCACTGAAGCTTTCTTT.

Notes on this clonotype: The junction differs from germline at one of its ends, possibly a read error. This chain connects TRBV20-1 to TRBJ2-1, with D unclear. The germline CDR1 and CDR2 sequences are DFQATT and SNEGSKA (reference sequence). The CDR3 loop spans 14 amino acids. CDR3 sequence: CSARGPSSYNEQFF. CDR3 nucleotides: TGCAGTGCCAGAGGCCCGTCTTCCTACAATGAGCAGTTCTTC.

This clonotype appeared a few times. The chain carries TRBV5-4 and TRBJ2-1, with TRBD1 matching over 8 bases. Germline V lookup: CDR1 SGHNT, CDR2 YYREEE (reference sequence). The CDR3 contains 14 residues. V lost 2 bases and J lost 9; bases outside the gene matches: 7. The CDR3 reads CASSFGQGRTEQFF. DNA of the CDR3: TGTGCCAGCAGCTTCGGACAGGGCCGGACTGAGCAGTTCTTC.

This clonotype was recorded at least ten times. The J gene is TRBJ1-2, the V gene TRBV7-9, with D perhaps TRBD1 (6 bases). V gave up 4 bases and J gave up 7 bases, with 10 bases separating them. The CDR3 runs 12 residues. CDR1 SEHNR and CDR2 FQNEAQ come from the germline V gene (reference sequence). The CDR3 is CASSSYRVGYTF. CDR3 DNA sequence: TGTGCCAGCAGCTCGTACAGGGTTGGCTACACCTTC.

V gene TRBV7-3 combines with J gene TRBJ2-1, with D possibly TRBD2 on 5 matching bases. CDR3 length: 12 residues. V lost 5 bases to trimming and J lost 6 bases, with 8 bases between them. CDR1 is SGHTA and CDR2 is FQGTGA in the germline V gene. CDR3 in amino acids: CASSKSGNEQFF. The CDR3 nucleotides are TGTGCCAGCAGCAAAAGCGGCAATGAGCAGTTCTTC.

This clonotype was seen more than once but under ten times. The genes are TRBV28 and TRBJ2-7; D remains ambiguous. Trimming removed 7 bases from V and 5 bases from J, with 27 bases in between. The V gene's germline CDR1 is MDHEN and CDR2 SYDVKM. The CDR3 runs 17 residues. CDR3: CASTLGSGNRRGDEQYF. In DNA, the CDR3 is TGTGCCAGCACCCTAGGGTCCGGAAATAGGAGAGGTGACGAGCAGTACTTC.

This clonotype has more than one count but fewer than ten. The genes are TRBV28 and TRBJ2-1, with D possibly being TRBD2 (6 bases). The CDR3 is made up of 14 amino acids. Per germline, CDR1 MDHEN and CDR2 SYDVKM. V lost 4 bases and J 2 bases, leaving 9 bases between the germline ends. This CDR3 is CASSSGTPYNEQFF. As DNA, the CDR3 is TGTGCCAGCAGTTCCGGGACTCCCTACAATGAGCAGTTCTTC. Looking up the rest from reference TRBV28 and TRBJ2-1 gives the full variable domain: DVKVTQSSRYLVKRTGEKVFLECVQDMDHENMFWYRQDPGLGLRLIYFSYDVKMKEKGDIPEGYSVSREKKERFSLILESASTNQTSMYLCASSSGTPYNEQFFGPGTRLTVL.